Below are 14 T cell receptor beta chains sequenced from a single sample in a study of T cells in localized non-small cell lung cancer. The assay was immunoSEQ multiplex PCR, and TCRdb's table has in-frame clones only and misses some. The sample includes almost 65,000 clones, about 90% of them seen just once. This material consisted of peripheral blood, taken before any cancer treatment. The receptors come from a woman aged 35 to 75 with stage I lung adenocarcinoma.

In this sample, this clone turned up a few times. V is TRBV29-1 and J is TRBJ1-1; D is ambiguous. Germline CDR1 reads SQVTM; CDR2 reads ANQGSEA. The ends were cut back, 7 bases at V and 4 bases at J, with 16 bases in the middle. The CDR3 is 13 residues long. CDR3 loop: CSDALAVGTEAFF. CDR3 bases: TGCAGCGATGCCCTGGCGGTGGGCACTGAAGCTTTCTTT. The variable domain in full, with the rest retrieved from reference TRBV29-1 and TRBJ1-1, is SAVISQKPSRDICQRGTSLTIQCQVDSQVTMMFWYRQQPGQSLTLIATANQGSEATYESGFVIDKFPISRPNLTFSTLTVSNMSPEDSSIYLCSDALAVGTEAFFGQGTRLTVV.

This chain links TRBV7-2 with TRBJ2-7; the match to TRBD2 covers 13 bases. From germline, CDR1 is SGHTA and CDR2 FQGNSA. The CDR3 contains 14 residues. With 3 bases clipped from V and 7 bases from J, the junction kept 3 bases outside the gene matches. The CDR3 sequence is CASSLATSGREQYF. DNA of the CDR3: TGTGCCAGCAGCTTGGCGACTAGCGGGAGGGAGCAGTACTTC.

The rearrangement links TRBV27 to TRBJ2-2; TRBD2 agrees at 9 bases. There are 15 residues in the CDR3. CDR1 is MNHEY, CDR2 SMNVEV, per germline (reference sequence). Trimming at V came to 4 bases and at J to 7 bases, leaving 7 bases not matched to a gene. CDR3 sequence (DNA): TGTGCCAGCAGTTCCATAGCGGGGGCCGACGGGGAGCTGTTTTTT. Encoded protein: CASSSIAGADGELFF.

V gene TRBV28 combines with J gene TRBJ1-2; 7 positions match TRBD1. The CDR3 is 13 residues long. Germline V lookup: CDR1 MDHEN, CDR2 SYDVKM. Unmatched junction bases numbered 4, after V lost 3 bases and J lost 6 bases. The chain's CDR3 is CASSLVGGDGYTF. CDR3 nucleotide sequence: TGTGCCAGCAGTTTGGTAGGGGGCGATGGCTACACCTTC.

V gene TRBV13 combines with J gene TRBJ1-4; 7 nucleotides align to TRBD1. The CDR3 contains 16 residues. Germline lookup yields CDR1 PRHDT and CDR2 FYEKMQ (reference sequence). The junction had 8 bases not matched to a gene; V was cut back by 2 bases and J by 5 bases. The CDR3 DNA is TGTGCCAGCAGCTTATCACCGGTGACAGGGAATGAAAAACTGTTTTTT. It translates to CASSLSPVTGNEKLFF.

The chain uses TRBV2 and TRBJ2-7; D is undetermined. CDR1 is SNHLY, CDR2 FYNNEI, per germline. Trimming removed 6 bases from V and 6 bases from J, with 15 bases in between. CDR3 length: 13 residues. For the CDR3, the DNA is TGTGCCAGCAGCCCTGTGGTCTGGGGCGAGCAGTACTTC. Protein product: CASSPVVWGEQYF.

The chain combines TRBV7-9 with TRBJ2-3; 8 bases line up with TRBD2. CDR3 length: 15 amino acids. Germline V gene data show CDR1 as SEHNR and CDR2 as FQNEAQ (reference sequence). Unmatched junction bases numbered 15, after V lost 1 base and J lost 15 bases. CDR3 region: CASSLVSGLAGTLYF. The CDR3 nucleotides read TGTGCCAGCAGCTTAGTGAGTGGATTAGCGGGGACGCTCTATTTT. Full variable domain (rest looked up from reference TRBV7-9 and TRBJ2-3): DTGVSQNPRHKITKRGQNVTFRCDPISEHNRLYWYRQTLGQGPEFLTYFQNEAQLEKSRLLSDRFSAERPKGSFSTLEIQRTEQGDSAMYLCASSLVSGLAGTLYFGPGTRLTVL.

The V and J genes are TRBV15 and TRBJ2-2, with 8 nucleotides matching TRBD2. V gave up 0 bases and J gave up 7 bases; unmatched junction bases: 10. In germline, CDR1 is LNHNV, CDR2 YYDKDF (reference sequence). This CDR3 is 17 amino acids long. The CDR3 region has the DNA TGTGCCACCAGCAGAGATTTAATAACTAGCGGCGGCGGGGAGCTGTTTTTT. This sequence encodes CATSRDLITSGGGELFF.

For the CDR3, the DNA is TGTGCCTGGAGCGATGGTTTGGGCAATGAGCAGTTCTTC. Protein: CAWSDGLGNEQFF. The chain recombines TRBV30 with TRBJ2-1; no firm D call. The CDR3 is 13 residues long. Germline CDR1 and CDR2: GTSNPN and SVGIG (reference sequence). V lost 3 bases, J lost 6 bases, and 12 bases lay in between.

The chain employs TRBV19 and TRBJ2-7, with 9 positions matching TRBD1. CDR3 size: 16 residues. Germline loops: CDR1 LNHDA, CDR2 SQIVND (reference sequence). V lost 0 bases to trimming and J lost 3 bases; unmatched junction nucleotides: 6. Here the CDR3 reads CASSIDLDRGFYEQYF. CDR3 coding DNA: TGTGCCAGTAGTATAGATCTGGACAGGGGTTTCTACGAGCAGTACTTC.

The rearrangement uses TRBV27 and TRBJ1-2, with D possibly matching TRBD1 (5 bases). CDR1 is MNHEY and CDR2 is SMNVEV in the germline V gene (reference sequence). Trimming shortened V by 5 bases and J by 0 bases, and 22 bases separated the two germline ends. The CDR3 consists of 18 residues. The CDR3 nucleotides read TGTGCCAGCAGTCACGCGGGGACCGAGGGGTTAGCTAACTATGGCTACACCTTC. Translated: CASSHAGTEGLANYGYTF.

The chain carries TRBV7-9 and TRBJ1-1; tentatively, D is TRBD1 (5 bases). The germline V gene has CDR1 SEHNR and CDR2 FQNEAQ (reference sequence). The CDR3 length is 15 residues. Trimming pared 5 bases from V and 3 bases from J, leaving 16 bases between. CDR3 bases: TGTGCCAGCAGCACCGGAGACAGCGCGTACACTGAAGCTTTCTTT. Amino acid sequence: CASSTGDSAYTEAFF.

The gene calls are TRBV27 and TRBJ1-4; D remains ambiguous. V lost 3 bases and J lost 4, with 9 bases in between. CDR1 and CDR2 (germline): MNHEY, SMNVEV (reference sequence). The CDR3 is 14 residues long. The CDR3 DNA reads TGTGCCAGCAGTTTCCGGGCCTATAATGAAAAACTGTTTTTT. Residues: CASSFRAYNEKLFF.

The chain is built from TRBV5-1 and TRBJ1-2; maybe TRBD1 (5 bases). The CDR3 sequence is 14 residues long. The V end lost 4 bases, the J end lost 1 base, and 11 bases lay between the germline ends. In germline, CDR1 is SGHRS, CDR2 YFSETQ. The CDR3 reads CASSGTSDNYGYTF. CDR3 nucleotide sequence: TGCGCCAGCAGCGGGACGTCCGATAACTATGGCTACACCTTC. Full variable domain (remainder filled in from reference TRBV5-1 and TRBJ1-2): KAGVTQTPRYLIKTRGQQVTLSCSPISGHRSVSWYQQTPGQGLQFLFEYFSETQRNKGNFPGRFSGRQFSNSRSEMNVSTLELGDSALYLCASSGTSDNYGYTFGSGTRLTVV.